What follows describes a single T cell receptor (beta chain). The antigen is undetermined. Second doses were pooled across both intervals (about 4 or about 12 weeks). This sample is part of a study of T cell responses to AZD1222 COVID-19 vaccine. Germline V gives CDR1 MDHEN, CDR2 SYDVKM. V lost 5 bases and J 4 bases, leaving 12 bases between the germline ends. The CDR3 consists of 13 residues. Assay: immunoSEQ multiplex PCR; the TCRdb copy retains only in-frame clones and omits some. This table has some 140,000 clones, 88% appearing once. General observations from the study: Breadth and depth of Spike-specific TCRs rose after two AZD1222 doses. White British ancestry dominated among donors, who included more females, and clonal diversity was possibly underestimated.

This TCR derives from an adult who received the AZD1222 COVID-19 vaccine. Material: peripheral blood, obtained 28 days after the second AZD1222 dose. This chain uses TRBV28 with TRBJ2-7; D not resolved. The CDR3 protein is CASSPGHYYEQYF. The CDR3, as DNA: TGTGCCAGCAGTCCCGGTCATTATTACGAGCAGTACTTC.